Following are 15 T cell receptor beta chains from one sample sequenced in a study of blood T cell repertoires in COVID-19. Generated by immunoSEQ multiplex PCR, the TCRdb table keeps only in-frame clones and is missing some. The table lists roughly 100,000 clones, approximately 80% of them singletons. The sample comprised peripheral blood. Receptors originate from an elderly woman with acute or convalescent COVID-19.

The gene calls are TRBV24-1 and TRBJ2-5; 8 positions agree with TRBD2. The germline CDR1 and CDR2 sequences are KGHDR and SFDVKD. The ends lost 5 bases at V and 5 bases at J; junction bases unmatched: 12. The CDR3 runs 16 residues. In DNA, the CDR3 is TGTGCCACCAGTGGCTCGCTTTGGACTAGCATCGAGACCCAGTACTTC. Protein: CATSGSLWTSIETQYF.

In this sample, this clone turned up a few times. The chain combines TRBV5-6 with TRBJ1-2; D gene unclear. V lost 5 bases and J lost 8, with 19 bases in between. The CDR3 has 14 amino acids. Germline CDR1 is SGHDT and CDR2 is YYEEEE. CDR3 sequence reads: CASSYKSPSGGYTF. The CDR3 nucleotides are TGTGCCAGCAGTTACAAGTCCCCCTCGGGGGGCTACACCTTC.

The genes are TRBV18 and TRBJ2-7; D is perhaps TRBD1 (5 bases). CDR1 KGHSH and CDR2 LQKENI come from the germline V gene. V was pared by 6 bases and J by 0 bases, with 27 bases between. The CDR3 is 19 amino acids. The CDR3 DNA reads as TGTGCCAGCTCGCCTCTTCCGTATAAAAGACAGACGAGCTCCTACGAGCAGTACTTC. It yields the protein CASSPLPYKRQTSSYEQYF.

This clone was observed a single time. The chain is built from TRBV5-1 and TRBJ1-4; D not resolved. The CDR3 loop spans 14 amino acids. V shed 0 bases and J shed 4 bases, with 7 bases lying between them. The germline V gene has CDR1 SGHRS and CDR2 YFSETQ. CDR3 sequence reads: CASSLDGVNEKLFF. CDR3 sequence (DNA): TGCGCCAGCAGCTTGGACGGGGTTAATGAAAAACTGTTTTTT.

This clone showed up just once. This chain links TRBV30 with TRBJ1-3, with a possible D match to TRBD1 (5 bases). CDR1 is GTSNPN and CDR2 is SVGIG in the germline V gene (reference sequence). This CDR3 region has 14 residues. The V end lost 1 base, the J end lost 3 bases, and 10 bases lay between the germline ends. CDR3 protein: CAWSAGVGGNTIYF. CDR3 bases: TGTGCCTGGAGTGCGGGGGTGGGTGGAAACACCATATATTTT.

The chain carries TRBV27 and TRBJ1-1, with 10 bases that match TRBD1. This CDR3 spans 15 amino acids. CDR1 is MNHEY, CDR2 SMNVEV, per germline (reference sequence). V gave up 3 bases and J gave up 4 bases; unmatched junction bases: 5. CDR3 sequence reads: CASSFSRTGGTEAFF. The CDR3 nucleotides are TGTGCCAGCAGTTTTTCCCGGACAGGGGGCACTGAAGCTTTCTTT.

A few counts support this clone. The chain is built from TRBV2 and TRBJ2-5, with TRBD2 identical over 9 bases. V shed 5 bases and J 3 bases; nucleotides not matched to a gene: 7. The CDR3 runs 15 residues. Germline V lookup: CDR1 SNHLY, CDR2 FYNNEI. CDR3 protein: CASSPGTSREETQYF. The CDR3 coding sequence is TGTGCCAGCAGTCCTGGGACTAGCAGAGAAGAGACCCAGTACTTC.

V usage is TRBV11-2 and J usage is TRBJ1-3, with D possibly TRBD1 on 5 matching bases. The CDR3 has 15 amino acids. Looked up from germline, CDR1 is SGHAT and CDR2 is FQNNGV. V was cut by 8 bases and J by 2 bases, with 16 bases left in between. CDR3 residues: CASQRGGAPGNTIYF. The CDR3 nucleotides read TGTGCCAGCCAAAGAGGAGGGGCTCCTGGAAACACCATATATTTT.

This clone was counted between two and nine times. This chain connects TRBV29-1 to TRBJ2-3, with 15 nucleotides matching TRBD2. V lost 1 base and J lost 5; bases outside the gene matches: 4. Per the germline V gene, CDR1 is SQVTM and CDR2 is ANQGSEA. The CDR3 runs to 16 residues. CDR3 DNA: TGCAGCGTTGAAGGTCGGACTAGCGGGAGGGTAGATACGCAGTATTTT. Protein product: CSVEGRTSGRVDTQYF.

The J gene is TRBJ2-2, the V gene TRBV24-1; D uncertain. The ends were cut back, 5 bases at V and 0 bases at J, with 3 bases in the middle. CDR3 length: 13 amino acids. The V gene's germline CDR1 is KGHDR and CDR2 SFDVKD. Here the CDR3 reads CATSAANTGELFF. The CDR3 nucleotides read TGTGCCACCAGTGCGGCGAACACCGGGGAGCTGTTTTTT.

The chain has TRBV25-1 and TRBJ1-1; possible D gene TRBD1, 6 bases. This CDR3 contains 14 residues. Trimming removed 3 bases at V and 4 bases at J, with 12 bases between. Germline V gives CDR1 MGHDK, CDR2 SYGVNS. DNA for the CDR3: TGTGCCAGCAGTGACTCCCAGGGGAGCACTGAAGCTTTCTTT. It codes for CASSDSQGSTEAFF.

This clone is a singleton in its sample. This chain links TRBV10-3 with TRBJ2-2, with D perhaps TRBD2 (6 bases). V was trimmed by 6 bases and J by 5 bases, leaving 13 bases between them. The CDR3 is 14 amino acids. The germline V gene encodes CDR1 ENHRY and CDR2 SYGVKD. In DNA, the CDR3 is TGTGCCATCAGCCCTGTGGGGGGAACCGGGGAGCTGTTTTTT. Translated, it gives CAISPVGGTGELFF.

The CDR3, as DNA: TGTGCCAGCTCCCGGGGAGTGCCCTCGAACACCGGGGAGCTGTTTTTT. Protein: CASSRGVPSNTGELFF. This chain uses TRBV18 with TRBJ2-2, with TRBD2 as a possible D gene (5 bases). Germline CDR1 is KGHSH and CDR2 is LQKENI. Trimming shortened V by 6 bases and J by 0 bases, and 14 bases separated the two germline ends. There are 16 residues in the CDR3.

The CDR3 DNA follows: TGTGCCAGCAGCTTAGAAGGAGACAATGAGCAGTTCTTC. Its protein is CASSLEGDNEQFF. The genes are TRBV7-2 and TRBJ2-1; no definite D call. The germline V and J ends were trimmed by 1 base and 5 bases, with 6 bases remaining between them. This CDR3 contains 13 residues. Germline CDR1 SGHTA, CDR2 FQGNSA. Complete variable domain (other parts from reference TRBV7-2 and TRBJ2-1): GAGVSQSPSNKVTEKGKDVELRCDPISGHTALYWYRQSLGQGLEFLIYFQGNSAPDKSGLPSDRFSAERTGGSVSTLTIQRTQQEDSAVYLCASSLEGDNEQFFGPGTRLTVL.

The genes are TRBV10-3 and TRBJ2-1; TRBD2 is a possible D gene (6 bases). The CDR3 is made up of 14 amino acids. V lost 9 bases and J lost 5, with 17 bases in between. Germline assignment: CDR1 ENHRY and CDR2 SYGVKD. The CDR3 spells CAIAPSLADNEQFF. CDR3 DNA: TGTGCCATAGCCCCTTCCTTAGCGGACAATGAGCAGTTCTTC.